The table lists the clone carrying this T cell receptor (beta chain) with many counts. What it binds is unknown. This CDR3 has 15 residues. V gave up 6 bases and J gave up 7 bases; unmatched junction bases: 8. Germline assignment: CDR1 DFQATT and CDR2 SNEGSKA (reference sequence). The data were obtained in a study of HIV-infected patients and healthy controls. Study details: The CD4:CD8 ratio increased slightly in early therapy, but CD8 counts showed no consistent change.

Whole blood was used without fractionation, so all unsorted peripheral T cells were included. 500 ng RNA was reverse transcribed with alpha and beta constant-region primers. Using multiplexing indices, alpha and beta chain libraries were generated apart by chain-specific third strand synthesis. TCRdb ran MiXCR on the 5' RACE reads and lists one entry per CDR3 protein. In the table there are about 9,600 distinct CDR3 sequences, about 5.2% of which are singletons. Overall study findings and caveats: With just sixteen HIV-infected individuals processed, the findings' generality was considered strongly limited. In healthy controls, MAIT alpha CDR3s were common; in HIV+ repertoires, severely depleted.

The source material was blood, sampled before antiretroviral therapy. The source of this sequence is an adult with HIV infection. This chain connects TRBV20-1 to TRBJ2-1; TRBD2 aligns across 14 bases. CDR3: CSARPRTSGRNEQFF. The CDR3 DNA reads as TGCAGTGCCAGACCACGGACTAGCGGGAGGAATGAGCAGTTCTTC.